This T cell receptor beta chain was identified during a study of CD8 T cells in Susac syndrome (dated by TCRdb to the late 2010s). About the investigation overall: Among the sequenced Susac syndrome patients, five or six had clinically active disease and roughly eight were in clinical remission. At blood withdrawal, Susac syndrome patients were therapy-naive, treated with corticosteroids (with IVIg additionally given to some), or treated with IVIg alone. The study used repertoire sequencing to test whether antigen drove CD8+ T cell activation and differentiation in Susac syndrome. Overall study results and their limits: The study acknowledged that relatively few individuals were included in the TCR sequencing and HLA analysis. No clonal expansion was detected in the CD4+ T cell repertoire of Susac syndrome patients.

Peripheral blood CD8+ and CD4+ T cells from healthy donors, Susac syndrome patients and multiple sclerosis patients were profiled by high-throughput TCR beta sequencing. The Susac syndrome patients fulfilled recently defined diagnostic criteria for definite or probable disease. Bulk CD8+ and CD4+ T cells were purified by magnetic negative isolation, while CD8+ TEMRA cells were enriched using FACS. Blood was collected in EDTA tubes and processed within 24 hours, with PBMCs isolated through density gradient centrifugation. PBMCs destined for TCR sequencing were cryopreserved in liquid nitrogen and later thawed in a 37 °C water bath. The sorted or isolated CD4+, CD8+ and CD8+ TEMRA cells reached a purity of at least 90%. RNA was extracted with the RNeasy kit and about 0.5 to 1 ug was reverse transcribed using random hexamers. TCR beta CDR3 regions were amplified with the immunoSEQ multiplex PCR assay covering 54 Vbeta and 13 Jbeta segments. PCR amplification bias was corrected using a synthetic template baseline for primer optimization and computational correction. The study's own analysis went as follows. Reads were assigned to V, D and J genes according to IMGT and analyzed in immunoSEQ Analyzer, with only productive sequences retained. Clonality was calculated as one minus the Shannon entropy normalized by log2 of the number of productive unique sequences. Public and private clones were assessed among the 100 most prevalent clones of each patient and control. Clones were defined as Susac-specific when absent from the healthy and MS cohorts, from about 970 published viral clones and from other ImmuneACCESS disease sequences. TCRdb reworked the public reads: Q25 trimming with fastp, MiXCR clone assembly, productive beta chains retained. Every entry covers one CDR3 protein and lists the most common genes and DNA from its rows. What appears here as the V and J calls and clone size reflects TCRdb's work, not the paper's. The sample data list 95,000 to 150,000 distinct CDR3 sequences, and nearly 96% of these were observed just once. The ten largest clones take up about 0.13% of the sample.

V is reduced by 7 bases and J by 8 bases, leaving a spacing of 14 bases between them. CDR1 and CDR2, per the germline V gene (reference sequence), are LNHDA and SQIVND. The CDR3 measures 13 amino acids from cysteine to phenylalanine. The entry retains the CDR3 DNA only, 39 bases that are in frame from base 1. To note about this clonotype: Its antigen is still unknown. No base quality values were provided; no much bigger clone lies one nucleotide off.

The sample taken for sequencing was CD4+ T cells from PBMCs. This sequence originates from a human donor with Susac syndrome. In this chain, TRBV19 is recombined with TRBJ1-4; the D region possibly corresponds to TRBD1 (5 bases align). The CDR3 protein is CASTKTGGEKLFF. The DNA reads as follows: TGTGCCAGTACCAAAACTGGGGGAGAAAAACTGTTTTTT.